This T cell receptor beta chain was recorded in a study of blood T cell repertoires in COVID-19. The wider study: COVID-19 samples, acute and convalescent, were from the United States, Italy and Spain.

V lost 7 bases, J lost 8 bases, and 8 bases stayed unmatched. Per the germline V gene, CDR1 is LGHNT and CDR2 is FRNRAP. The CDR3 totals 13 residues. In the original analysis: Reference gene primers were amplified, and this amplification served to estimate nucleated cell counts. TCRdb's copy holds only in-frame clones and misses some; the assay was immunoSEQ multiplex PCR. From that table come the V and J calls and clone size; the DNA was used to work out D and trimming. This table has 300,000 to 350,000 clones, around 88% appearing once. The V gene is TRBV12-5, the J gene TRBJ2-1; TRBD1 matches at 7 bases. The sequenced sample consisted of peripheral blood. The TCR sequence derives from a woman aged 30 to 39 with COVID-19, enrolled during active disease. CDR3 DNA sequence: TGTGCTAGTGCGACAGGGTCTGAGTATGAGCAGTTCTTC. It translates to CASATGSEYEQFF.